Listed here is a single TCR beta chain. Its target is unknown. PCR used 60 Vbeta primers and 13 Jbeta primers. The method was immunoSEQ multiplex PCR; TCRdb's version includes in-frame clones alone and lacks a portion of them. The sample lists about 100,000 clones, about 70% occurring once. This CDR3 has 15 amino acids. Germline CDR1 KGHSH, CDR2 LQKENI. With V trimmed by 5 bases and J by 4 bases, 8 bases remained unmatched. The record originates from a study of cytomegalovirus exposure and HLA in healthy donors. Study-wide points: Most TCR sequences were uncommon, yet certain public TCRs appeared in many donors. It has been reported that TCR beta sequences accurately predicted the HLA-A and HLA-B alleles of most subjects.

The V call is TRBV18, the J call TRBJ2-1, with 7 positions matching TRBD1. The specimen sequenced was PBMCs. This receptor was identified in a man between 50 and 59 years old in good health and CMV-seropositive. CDR3 DNA sequence: TGTGCCAGCTCAGCACAGGGGAAGGGGTACAATGAGCAGTTCTTC. Translating it yields CASSAQGKGYNEQFF.